This section outlines one TCR beta chain sequence together with its context. This clonotype was observed many times. Its antigen target is currently unknown. Base qualities are missing; no much larger clone stands one base away. The data derive from a study of early T cells in non-severe SARS-CoV-2 infection (dated by TCRdb to the early 2020s). About the full investigation: TCR sequencing used bulk RNA from unsorted whole blood, so alpha and beta chains could not be paired.

From the germline V gene (reference sequence), CDR1 is WNHNN and CDR2 is SYGVQD. Including cysteine and phenylalanine, the CDR3 has 13 amino acids. Here the CDR3 DNA is all that survives: 39 bases in frame from base 1. V and J are truncated by 3 bases and 1 base respectively, leaving an intervening sequence of 6 bases. General study outcomes and caveats: Matching against VDJdb was skewed toward anti-spike CD8 responses, likely underestimated virus-specific expansions, and missed private and CD4 specificities.

Library prep was done by 5' RACE. Sequencer: NextSeq 500. The TCR library protocol attached unique molecular identifiers to individual cDNA molecules to correct for sequencing error and PCR bias. Both TCR alpha and beta chains were sequenced, and tight co-correlation was observed between alpha and beta sequence abundances in each sample. In the authors' own workflow: Decombinator V4 was used to annotate the V gene, J gene and CDR3 of the TCR sequences. TCRs were defined as expanded if a significant change between any two time points was detected under a Poisson model with p below 0.0001. Abundances of TCRs were expressed as counts per million after normalisation to the total number of TCRs sequenced in each sample. MAIT TCRs were defined by TRAV1-2 paired with TRAJ12, TRAJ20 or TRAJ33, and iNKT TCRs by TRAV10 paired with TRAJ18. VDJdb, accessed on 1 November 2021, was searched for TCRs annotated for CMV, EBV and SARS-CoV-2, and TCRs annotated for more than one antigen were excluded. The public reads were quality trimmed at Q25 with fastp and then assembled into clones with MiXCR by TCRdb, keeping productive beta chains. Rows merge per CDR3 protein into single entries with the most common DNA and genes. In this record, the V and J calls reflect TCRdb's handling and not the investigators' own analysis. This sample gives approximately 70,000 distinct CDR3 sequences in total; around 12% of them show up just once. The ten biggest clones cover 1.3% of the sample.

This was a case-control study nested in a cohort of healthcare workers in London, UK, who had nasopharyngeal swab PCR tests and blood samples taken every week. Healthcare workers were recruited during the week of the UK lockdown, between 23 and 31 March 2020, and followed weekly for up to about 15 weeks. Sequenced material: whole blood. The chain links TRBV10-1 with TRBJ1-1; the D gene assignment is ambiguous. The sequence derives from an adult who was a healthcare worker with PCR-confirmed SARS-CoV-2 infection or an uninfected control (not recorded which). Read as DNA, the sequence is TGCGCCAGCAGTGATACAGCGAACACTGAAGCTTTCTTT. Translated, this gives CASSDTANTEAFF.